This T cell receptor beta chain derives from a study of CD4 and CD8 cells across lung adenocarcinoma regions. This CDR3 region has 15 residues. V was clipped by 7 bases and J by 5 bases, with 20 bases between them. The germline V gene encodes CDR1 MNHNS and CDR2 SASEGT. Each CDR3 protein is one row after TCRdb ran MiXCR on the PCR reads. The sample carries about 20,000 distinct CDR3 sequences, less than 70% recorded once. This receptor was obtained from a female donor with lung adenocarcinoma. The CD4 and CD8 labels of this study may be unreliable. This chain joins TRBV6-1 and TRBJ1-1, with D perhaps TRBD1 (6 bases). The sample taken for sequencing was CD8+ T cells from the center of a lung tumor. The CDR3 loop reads CASMRLGGGETEAFF. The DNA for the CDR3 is TGTGCCAGCATGAGGTTAGGGGGTGGGGAAACTGAAGCTTTCTTT.